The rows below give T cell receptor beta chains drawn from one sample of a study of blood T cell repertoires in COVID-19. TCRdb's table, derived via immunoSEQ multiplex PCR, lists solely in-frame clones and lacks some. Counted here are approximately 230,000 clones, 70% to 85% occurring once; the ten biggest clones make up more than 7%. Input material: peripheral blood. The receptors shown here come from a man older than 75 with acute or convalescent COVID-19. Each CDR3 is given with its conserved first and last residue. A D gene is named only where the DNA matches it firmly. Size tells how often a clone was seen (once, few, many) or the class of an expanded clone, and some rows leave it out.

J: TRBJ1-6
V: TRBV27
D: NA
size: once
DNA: TGTGCCAGCAGTTTAGGCCTCAGGGGTTCACCCCTCCACTTT
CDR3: CASSLGLRGSPLHF

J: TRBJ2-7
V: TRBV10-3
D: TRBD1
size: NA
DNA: TGTGCCATCAGCCCGGGACAGGGGTTCGGCGAGCAGTACTTC
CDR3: CAISPGQGFGEQYF

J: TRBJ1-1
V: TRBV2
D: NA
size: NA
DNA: TGTGCCAGCAGTTCGTACATGAACACTGAAGCTTTCTTT
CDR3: CASSSYMNTEAFF

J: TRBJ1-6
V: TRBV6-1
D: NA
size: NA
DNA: TGTGCCAGCAGTGAAGGGATCAGCGCCTATAATTCACCCCTCCACTTT
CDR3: CASSEGISAYNSPLHF

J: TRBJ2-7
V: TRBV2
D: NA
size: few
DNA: TGTGCCAGCAGCATTCTTCACCAGTCCTACGAGCAGTACTTC
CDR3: CASSILHQSYEQYF

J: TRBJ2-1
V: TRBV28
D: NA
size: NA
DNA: TGTGCCAGCAGTTTAGGACGGAGTACGGGGTCCTACAATGAGCAGTTCTTC
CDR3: CASSLGRSTGSYNEQFF

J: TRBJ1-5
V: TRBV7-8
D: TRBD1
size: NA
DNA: TGTGCCAGCAGCTCCGGGACAGGGGCTCTCCTTGGCAATCAGCCCCAGCATTTT
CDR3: CASSSGTGALLGNQPQHF

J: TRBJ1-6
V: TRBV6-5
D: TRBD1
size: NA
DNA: TGTGCCAGCAGGAACGACAGGGGGGAAAGTTCACCCCTCCACTTT
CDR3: CASRNDRGESSPLHF

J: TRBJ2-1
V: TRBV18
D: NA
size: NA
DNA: TGTGCCAGCTCAGAAGACTACTACAATGAGCAGTTCTTC
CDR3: CASSEDYYNEQFF

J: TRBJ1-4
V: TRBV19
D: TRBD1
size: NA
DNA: TGTGCCAGTAGTGCATACAGGGGGCGCAGGGGTGAAAAACTGTTTTTT
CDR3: CASSAYRGRRGEKLFF

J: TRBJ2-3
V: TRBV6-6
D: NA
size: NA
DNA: TGTGCCAGCAGCAGGCACAGGGCCAGCACAGATACGCAGTATTTT
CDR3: CASSRHRASTDTQYF

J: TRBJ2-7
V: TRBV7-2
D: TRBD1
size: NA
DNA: TGTGCCAGCAGCCGCCTAGGGACAGGGTCCTACGAGCAGTACTTC
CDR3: CASSRLGTGSYEQYF